This T cell receptor beta chain was sequenced during a study of molecular identifiers for immune sequencing clone quantification. Whole-study results and caveats: For effector cells, clones above 20 RNA copies held over 99% of molecules; for naive cells, under 1%.

Sorted naive CD8 T cells, 20,000 to 1,000,000, were sequenced from 10%, 30% or 50% RNA. Based on a CD8+CD4-CCR7+CD45RA+ profile, naive CD8 T cells were sorted. Bulk libraries came from a prior protocol with listed TCR primers. TCRdb recomputed calls from the PCR reads with MiXCR, one row per CDR3 protein. Of approximately 500,000 distinct CDR3 sequences in the sample, roughly 23% are singletons; the top ten hold around 0.84%. Concerning this clonotype: What it binds is unknown.

CDR1 and CDR2 from the germline V gene are LNHDA and SQIVND (reference sequence). Trimming left V 5 bases short and J 0 bases short, with 11 bases between. This CDR3 spans 15 amino acids. The specimen sequenced was naive CD8+ T cells from blood, with Jurkat cell RNA spiked in. Described subset: FACS-sorted CD8+CD4-CCR7+CD45RA+ naive T cells. This rearrangement joins TRBV19 to TRBJ2-4; no clear D gene. The origin of this receptor is a human donor in good health. Some libraries in this study had Jurkat cell RNA spiked in. The CDR3: CASSGVGLAKNIQYF. The CDR3, as DNA: TGTGCCAGTAGTGGGGTCGGCCTAGCCAAAAACATTCAGTACTTC.